This T cell receptor (beta chain) was recovered during a study of cytomegalovirus exposure and HLA in healthy donors (TCRdb year 2017). About the study as a whole: An earlier analysis of a few hundred of the donors reported approximately 280 Gb of sequence data and 90 million to 120 million unique TCR beta sequences obtained from some 170 million T cells. Typing coverage differed by locus: A, B, C, DRB1 and DQB1 were typed in roughly 620-630 donors, DQA1 in about 550, DPA1 in around 600, and DPB1 in just under 490. To study patterns of TCR occurrence, a later analysis re-analyzed previously published TCR beta repertoires from around 700 donors and added high-resolution HLA genotyping. An earlier analysis of 587 of the donors used high-throughput TCR beta sequencing to judge whether each TCR beta V gene segment behaved as functional or pseudogenic. Every repertoire in the discovery cohort had been generated on one and the same sequencing platform. About five DR-DQ haplotypes were treated as single units for association and clustering because of strong linkage in the cohort. Along with the roughly 610-subject first cohort, a separate validation cohort of more than 90 different subjects was used. Donor age, sex, ethnicity and CMV serostatus were compiled together with the repertoire data. To predict cytomegalovirus infection status, the study combined high-throughput TCR immunosequencing, statistical association of individual TCRs with disease status, and machine learning. Among over 350 genotyped donors of the cohort, an average of roughly 240,000 unique TCR beta nucleotide sequences were sequenced per donor, roughly 20% of them non-productive. Around 320 gigabases of sequencing data and approximately 85 million unique TCR sequences were included in an early release covering 500 to 750 HLA-typed donors. HLA typing included class I and class II loci at four-digit resolution. A later genetic analysis used genome-wide SNP genotypes for 398 of the 666 donors, treating that subset as a discovery cohort. In the later analysis, no new phenotypic data were used to find candidate immune exposures; instead, reliance was placed on TCR beta sequences and their occurrence across donors. Of the 300 to 500 genotyped donors, more than 75% were placed in the genetic ancestry cluster associated with self-reported Caucasian donors. The study was designed to test whether signatures of past pathogen exposure could be identified by cataloging public T cell receptors. Using immunosequencing, the study profiled T cell repertoires from fewer than 700 subjects and related those repertoires to cytomegalovirus serostatus.

The cohort was made up of several hundred healthy bone marrow donors. At the time of sampling, every cohort member was nominally healthy, though immune exposures that went unrecorded were likely present. The donor tested CMV seronegative and was one of the 352 seronegative cohort members. A peripheral blood sample was provided by each donor, and peripheral blood mononuclear cells were used for TCR beta sequencing. Genomic DNA extraction from the blood cell samples was performed with the Qiagen DNeasy Blood Extraction Kit. Worth noting for this clone: Its antigen remains undetermined. Within one base of it there is no much larger clone, and no base qualities were kept.

Library construction relied on the immunoSEQ multiplex PCR assay. For the multiplex PCR, a mixture combining 60 forward primers for TCR Vbeta segments and 13 reverse primers for TCR Jbeta segments was used. The CDR3 region of rearranged TCR beta genes was amplified from genomic DNA with a multiplex PCR assay. On the Illumina HiSeq System, the amplified TCR beta libraries were sequenced as 87-base-pair reads. Under the source paper's analysis protocol: A later analysis counted about 80 million unique TCR beta chains across the 666 repertoires, and around 9.9 million of these chains were shared by at least two donors. Raw reads were error-corrected and collapsed into unique sequences by a nearest-neighbor algorithm in which closely related sequences were merged to remove PCR and sequencing errors. Alignment of CDR3 sequences to IMGT reference sequences was used to assign V, D and J gene segments. For a sequence to be retained, a match of at least six nucleotides was required to both a V gene segment and a J gene segment. Rearrangements were called productive when the CDR3 lacked stop codons and stayed in frame with V and J; all others were non-productive. Following IMGT convention, CDR3 was defined as the stretch from the second conserved V-encoded cysteine to the conserved J-encoded phenylalanine. The earlier analysis of about 610 of the donors excluded sequences that lacked an unambiguous match to a single V gene segment. In an earlier analysis of roughly 500 of the donors, V segments were called functional above 56.7% productive rearrangements and were called segregating when the between-donor standard deviation exceeded 5%. To diagnose cytomegalovirus status from the catalog of TCR beta chain sequences, a statistical classification framework was built. A later analysis assigned V and J genes by comparing TCR nucleotide sequences with IMGT/GENE-DB human TR gene sequences. The TCRdist pipeline was used in a later analysis to assign CDR3 sequences and most-parsimonious VDJ recombination scenarios. A later analysis defined each TCR beta chain by its CDR3 amino acid sequence plus V-gene family, and excluded reads lacking a unique V-gene family. A later analysis removed 550 to 650 highly shared, low-generation-probability nucleotide sequences to deal with suspected cross-contamination and a sequencing artifact. In a later analysis, a clonal expansion index was calculated for each public chain from normalized within-repertoire ranks of inferred template counts. Generation probabilities in a later analysis came from a VDJ recombination model fitted to out-of-frame rearrangements, and those results were checked against IGoR. In a later analysis, TCR-TCR, TCR-HLA and TCR-CMV co-occurrence was scored with hypergeometric tests, and a repertoire-size bias correction was applied to TCR pairs. To estimate false discovery rates, a later analysis permuted the HLA or CMV assignments 20 times. In a later analysis, co-occurring TCRs were grouped with DBSCAN, and TCRdist sequence similarity was added when clustering was performed within HLA-allele-positive subsets. Repertoires with fewer than 30,000 or more than 120,000 public chains, plus five repertoires with anomalous nucleotide sharing, were excluded from co-occurrence clustering. The table was pulled from immuneACCESS by TCRdb, which kept in-frame rearrangements only. Such tables lose some clones; where checked, under half of the loss comes from unresolved V genes, and the rest has no known cause. V, J and clone size are those of that table, while D and trimming were read from the DNA. This sample is represented by 150,000 to 200,000 clones; 60% to 80% of them were singletons. The top ten hold around 2.9% of the sample.

The germline V gene (reference sequence) sets CDR1 to LNHDA and CDR2 to SQIVND. The CDR3 goes from the cysteine to the phenylalanine over 14 residues. Only the CDR3 DNA is retained, 42 bases long and in frame from the first base. V is reduced by 5 bases and J by 1 base, leaving a spacing of 11 bases between them. Results and caveats for the whole study, not just this receptor: Correlated functional status among segregating V segments might be attributable to linkage disequilibrium, but an unknown experimental factor could not be ruled out. Because the 87-base-pair reads could not distinguish some IMGT-functional V segments, including TRBV6-2 and TRBV6-3, those segments were excluded. According to a later analysis, parvovirus B19, influenza, CMV and Epstein-Barr virus appeared linked to several top co-occurrence clusters. In a later genetic analysis, a missense DCLRE1C variant was associated with V-gene and J-gene trimming of TCR beta chains, and the association was replicated in an independent cohort. In a later analysis, HLA-associated TCR beta chains were found to be more clonally expanded and to have lower generation probabilities than equally common non-associated chains. Assigning TCR associations to individual alleles was difficult when HLA alleles, especially DR and DQ, strongly co-occurred. A later analysis found that TCR association rates varied across HLA loci, with DRB1 alleles showing the most associated TCRs and HLA-C alleles the fewest. Most TCR sequences were observed very rarely across donors, whereas some public TCRs were present in many individuals. A cluster of highly shared sequence variants was judged likely to represent a technical artifact of the sequencing pipeline. A few of the identified cytomegalovirus-associated TCR beta chains were confirmed in vitro to be specific for cytomegalovirus antigens. Only TCR beta chains were sequenced in this cohort, and the absence of alpha or paired-chain data limited detectable features. A later analysis found that most CMV-associated TCR beta chains appeared HLA-restricted, with HLA associations seemingly driven largely by CMV exposure. The earlier analysis of some 540 of the donors excluded some 16 rarely observed V segments, including chromosome 9 orphons, because counts were too low. Because some donors lacked HLA typing at each locus, the association tests relied only on the typed subset. CMV serostatus was the only immune exposure information available for the cohort. In a later genetic analysis, fewer N-insertions in productive TCRs were reported among donors in an Asian-associated ancestry cluster than the roughly 640-donor mean. Sequencing depth was assumed to be roughly uniform across donors in the presence/absence analyses, though that assumption may not hold. The authors suggested that the approach could potentially be extended to other disease states and immunological phenotypes. At a false discovery rate of 0.05, a later analysis linked under 20,000 TCR beta sequences to specific HLA alleles. A total of roughly 160 TCR beta chains were listed by the study as associated with cytomegalovirus. The classifier was reported to diagnose cytomegalovirus status with high specificity and sensitivity in both the original cohort and the validation cohort. In an earlier analysis of some 500 of the donors, most TCR beta V segments appeared in productive rearrangements about 87% or about 30% of the time, broadly matching IMGT annotations. A further reported finding was that TCR beta sequences accurately predicted the HLA-A and HLA-B alleles for most subjects in the first cohort.

The sequencing input was PBMCs. The receptor was isolated from a man aged 35 to 55 in good health and CMV-seronegative. This sequence uses TRBV19 and TRBJ1-1; there is no confident call for the D gene. CDR3 protein: CASSSFYGNTEAFF. At the DNA level, the sequence is TGTGCCAGTAGTTCCTTTTACGGGAACACTGAAGCTTTCTTT.